The 28 T cell receptor beta chains below come from one sample, sequenced in a study of OX40 agonist ivuxolimab in advanced cancers. Libraries were made using the immunoSEQ multiplex PCR assay. TCRdb limited this immuneACCESS table to in-frame rearrangements with V and J called. A share of clones is missing; checked studies link under half to unresolved V genes, and the rest is unexplained. A total of just over 90,000 clones appear in this sample, 90% to 95% of them only once. 2% to 3% of the sample is in the top ten clones. Sequences were derived from CD4+ or CD8+ T cells sorted from blood, sampled in a trial of the OX40 agonist ivuxolimab. These receptors were taken from an adult with an advanced solid tumor such as melanoma, head and neck, liver or kidney cancer.

This chain links TRBV27 with TRBJ2-3; D might be TRBD1 or TRBD2, each matching 5 bases. The V gene's germline CDR1 is MNHEY and CDR2 SMNVEV (reference sequence). This CDR3 is built from 15 residues. The germline V and J ends were trimmed by 5 bases and 0 bases, with 12 bases remaining between them. The chain's CDR3 is CASSPGGASTDTQYF. In nucleotides, the CDR3 is TGTGCCAGCAGTCCTGGGGGTGCTAGCACAGATACGCAGTATTTT.

This clone showed up just once. V and J are TRBV27 and TRBJ2-1; D assignment may be TRBD1 or TRBD2 (5 bases each). Germline V gene data show CDR1 as MNHEY and CDR2 as SMNVEV (reference sequence). The V end lost 2 bases, the J end lost 8 bases, and 10 bases lay between the germline ends. This CDR3 contains 13 residues. The CDR3 sequence: CASSLNRGHEQFF. CDR3 coding DNA: TGTGCCAGCAGTTTAAACCGGGGCCATGAGCAGTTCTTC.

The chain carries TRBV6-1 and TRBJ1-5; a possible D gene is TRBD1 (5 bases). Trimming shortened V by 0 bases and J by 4 bases, and 13 bases separated the two germline ends. Germline V gene lookup returns CDR1 MNHNS and CDR2 SASEGT. The CDR3 is made up of 16 amino acids. The CDR3 spells CASSEALGQRNQPQHF. The CDR3 DNA is TGTGCCAGCAGTGAAGCTCTGGGGCAGAGAAATCAGCCCCAGCATTTT.

V gene TRBV13 combines with J gene TRBJ1-5, with 11 nucleotides matching TRBD1. Germline V gene data show CDR1 as PRHDT and CDR2 as FYEKMQ (reference sequence). The CDR3 has 15 amino acids. Trimming took 4 bases from V and 7 from J; bases not matched to a gene: 6. The CDR3: CASSSGTGGGQPQHF. CDR3 DNA: TGTGCCAGCAGCTCTGGGACAGGGGGAGGCCAGCCCCAGCATTTT.

The chain recombines TRBV15 with TRBJ2-5; no definite D call. The closer fit of TRBJ2-7 to the DNA end suggests the J call may be wrong. The CDR3 is 14 amino acids. CDR1 and CDR2 from the germline V gene are LNHNV and YYDKDF (reference sequence). The CDR3, as DNA: TGTGCCACCAGCAGAGATAGCAGTCACTACGAGCAGTACTTC. It specifies CATSRDSSHYEQYF.

V gene TRBV11-2 combines with J gene TRBJ2-7, with D possibly TRBD2 on 6 matching bases. Trimming shortened V by 1 base and J by 0 bases, and 16 bases separated the two germline ends. The CDR3 covers 17 residues. Germline CDR1 is SGHAT and CDR2 is FQNNGV. The CDR3 DNA sequence: TGTGCCAGCAGCTTAGCCAGAGGGCGGGGCTCCTCCTACGAGCAGTACTTC. Its protein is CASSLARGRGSSYEQYF.

The chain employs TRBV19 and TRBJ2-1; no clear D gene. CDR3 length: 11 residues. Trimming removed 5 bases from V and 12 bases from J, with 11 bases in between. In germline, CDR1 is LNHDA, CDR2 SQIVND (reference sequence). This chain's CDR3 is CASSFGVGQFF. CDR3 bases: TGTGCCAGTAGTTTCGGCGTGGGGCAGTTCTTC.

The chain has TRBV5-4 and TRBJ1-1; D is possibly TRBD1 (6 bases). The CDR3 totals 14 residues. From germline, CDR1 is SGHNT and CDR2 YYREEE (reference sequence). The germline V and J ends were trimmed by 4 bases and 7 bases, with 17 bases remaining between them. The CDR3 nucleotides are TGTGCCAGCAGCCCATCGGGGGGCGCAAATGAAGCTTTCTTT. This sequence encodes CASSPSGGANEAFF.

This sequence joins TRBV11-2 and TRBJ1-1; possible D gene TRBD1, 6 bases. The V gene lost 5 bases and the J gene lost 0 bases, with 13 bases spanning the gap. Germline lookup yields CDR1 SGHAT and CDR2 FQNNGV. The CDR3 has 15 amino acids. CDR3 in amino acids: CASSPWTDMNTEAFF. The CDR3 nucleotides are TGTGCCAGCAGCCCCTGGACAGATATGAACACTGAAGCTTTCTTT.

This chain connects TRBV7-2 to TRBJ2-7; TRBD2 aligns across 15 bases. CDR3 size: 16 residues. Germline CDR1 reads SGHTA; CDR2 reads FQGNSA. Trimming cost V 5 bases and J 3 bases; bases outside gene matches: 5. CDR3 DNA: TGTGCCAGCAGCCCGGGACTAGCGGGGGGTGACTACGAGCAGTACTTC. Encoded protein: CASSPGLAGGDYEQYF.

The V and J genes are TRBV7-9 and TRBJ2-7; 9 bases are shared with TRBD2. Germline V gene lookup returns CDR1 SEHNR and CDR2 FQNEAQ (reference sequence). The CDR3 has 15 amino acids. Losses at the gene ends were 5 bases for V and 6 bases for J; bases not matched to a gene: 11. CDR3 sequence: CASSGGGREGPEQYF. The CDR3 nucleotides are TGTGCCAGCAGCGGAGGGGGGCGGGAGGGCCCCGAGCAGTACTTC. The whole variable domain, remainder taken from reference TRBV7-9 and TRBJ2-7, is DTGVSQNPRHKITKRGQNVTFRCDPISEHNRLYWYRQTLGQGPEFLTYFQNEAQLEKSRLLSDRFSAERPKGSFSTLEIQRTEQGDSAMYLCASSGGGREGPEQYFGPGTRLTVT.

The count of this clone is one. The rearrangement joins TRBV4-3 to TRBJ2-3; 9 bases map to TRBD2. Per germline, CDR1 LGHNA and CDR2 YSLEER. The J segment lost 5 bases and the V segment lost 2 bases, leaving 14 bases of the junction unmatched. This CDR3 has 18 residues. CDR3 DNA sequence: TGCGCCAGCAGCCAACGTAGGCCGGGACTAGCAGGGATAGATACGCAGTATTTT. This codes for CASSQRRPGLAGIDTQYF.

This clone was seen only once. The chain uses TRBV19 and TRBJ1-1; D ambiguous. This CDR3 is 13 amino acids long. The germline gives CDR1 LNHDA, CDR2 SQIVND (reference sequence). Trimming took off 0 bases at V and 11 bases at J, with 13 bases between the two ends. CDR3 amino acids: CASSIELPGRAFF. The CDR3 nucleotides read TGTGCCAGTAGTATAGAACTCCCGGGCAGGGCTTTCTTT.

This clone was detected only once. The chain couples TRBV29-1 to TRBJ2-2; D is perhaps TRBD2 (5 bases). This CDR3 spans 15 amino acids. The germline gives CDR1 SQVTM, CDR2 ANQGSEA. The V gene lost 8 bases and the J gene lost 8 bases, with 24 bases spanning the gap. CDR3 nucleotide sequence: TGCAGCCTACTAGACATGGCCGAAATAGCGGGGGAGCTGTTTTTT. Its protein is CSLLDMAEIAGELFF.

V and J are TRBV5-4 and TRBJ1-5, with D unresolved. The CDR3 totals 14 residues. Germline loops: CDR1 SGHNT, CDR2 YYREEE (reference sequence). Trimming removed 2 bases from V and 5 bases from J, with 11 bases in between. This CDR3 is CASSFGSGDQPQHF. In DNA, the CDR3 is TGTGCCAGCAGCTTTGGGTCCGGGGATCAGCCCCAGCATTTT.

The rearrangement joins TRBV6-6 to TRBJ2-1; D remains unclear. CDR1 is MNHNY, CDR2 SVGAGI, per germline (reference sequence). The CDR3 is made up of 13 amino acids. The V end was cut by 6 bases, the J end by 7 bases, with 13 bases between. CDR3 loop: CASRVYAGNEQFF. DNA of the CDR3: TGTGCCAGCAGAGTATATGCTGGGAATGAGCAGTTCTTC.

The chain employs TRBV7-6 and TRBJ1-5; 8 nucleotides match TRBD1. This CDR3 has 15 residues. J lost 7 bases, V lost 4 bases, and 9 bases had no gene match. The germline V gene has CDR1 SGHVS and CDR2 FNYEAQ. The chain's CDR3 is CASSSGGAGKQPQHF. The CDR3 coding sequence is TGTGCCAGCAGCTCAGGGGGCGCGGGTAAGCAGCCCCAGCATTTT.

CDR3 sequence (DNA): TGCAGCGTTGAACAGGGCACAGATACGCAGTATTTT. Its translation: CSVEQGTDTQYF. The chain is built from TRBV29-1 and TRBJ2-3; D is ambiguous. The CDR3 is 12 residues long. Germline CDR1 SQVTM, CDR2 ANQGSEA. Trimming removed 2 bases from V and 1 base from J, with 4 bases in between.

The V gene is TRBV5-1, the J gene TRBJ2-7; 13 bases align to TRBD2. Trimming took 4 bases from V and 3 from J; bases not matched to a gene: 4. The V gene's germline CDR1 is SGHRS and CDR2 YFSETQ. This CDR3 has 15 residues. CDR3 sequence reads: CASSARTSGSYEQYF. In DNA form, the CDR3 reads TGCGCCAGCAGCGCCCGGACTAGCGGGAGCTACGAGCAGTACTTC.

The V gene is TRBV7-2, the J gene TRBJ1-2; the D is unclear. Trimming removed 5 bases at V and 2 bases at J, with 9 bases between. The CDR3 totals 13 residues. Germline CDR1 SGHTA, CDR2 FQGNSA. The chain's CDR3 is CASSRGLNYGYTF. CDR3 sequence (DNA): TGTGCCAGCAGCCGTGGACTCAACTATGGCTACACCTTC.

The CDR3 is CASSGGTGAINEQYF. In DNA form, the CDR3 reads TGTGCCAGCAGCGGCGGGACAGGGGCAATCAACGAGCAGTACTTC. This sequence joins TRBV9 and TRBJ2-7, with 10 bases lining up with TRBD1. V gave up 3 bases and J gave up 5 bases; unmatched junction bases: 8. The germline V gene encodes CDR1 SGDLS and CDR2 YYNGEE. The CDR3 extends over 15 amino acids. Using reference TRBV9 and TRBJ2-7 for the parts outside the CDR3, the full variable domain is DSGVTQTPKHLITATGQRVTLRCSPRSGDLSVYWYQQSLDQGLQFLIQYYNGEERAKGNILERFSAQQFPDLHSELNLSSLELGDSALYFCASSGGTGAINEQYFGPGTRLTVT.

This chain connects TRBV7-6 to TRBJ2-6; D may be TRBD1 (6 bases). This CDR3 has 18 residues. Trimming took off 5 bases at V and 0 bases at J, with 17 bases between the two ends. Germline-derived CDR1 and CDR2 are SGHVS and FNYEAQ. The CDR3 sequence is CASSAEGVIGSGANVLTF. For the CDR3, the DNA is TGTGCCAGCAGCGCCGAGGGGGTCATAGGCTCTGGGGCCAACGTCCTGACTTTC.

The rearrangement uses TRBV11-2 and TRBJ2-5, with D possibly matching TRBD1 (6 bases). Germline loops: CDR1 SGHAT, CDR2 FQNNGV. CDR3 length: 19 residues. Trimming pared 2 bases from V and 1 base from J, leaving 23 bases between. The CDR3 region has the DNA TGTGCCAGCAGCTTAACCGTGGTCGGCAGGGGACGAGGCCAAGAGACCCAGTACTTC. As protein: CASSLTVVGRGRGQETQYF. Full variable domain (outside the CDR3, taken from reference TRBV11-2 and TRBJ2-5): EAGVAQSPRYKIIEKRQSVAFWCNPISGHATLYWYQQILGQGPKLLIQFQNNGVVDDSQLPKDRFSAERLKGVDSTLKIQPAKLEDSAVYLCASSLTVVGRGRGQETQYFGPGTRLLVL.

The V and J genes are TRBV27 and TRBJ1-6; unclear D gene. The germline CDR1 and CDR2 sequences are MNHEY and SMNVEV (reference sequence). V lost 1 base and J 12 bases, leaving 10 bases between the germline ends. The CDR3 is 13 residues long. The CDR3 region is CASSLWSGRPLHF. CDR3 nucleotide sequence: TGTGCCAGCAGTTTATGGAGTGGTCGACCCCTCCACTTT.

The chain is built from TRBV29-1 and TRBJ2-1; 9 nucleotides match TRBD1. With V trimmed by 4 bases and J by 10 bases, 8 bases remained unmatched. CDR3 length equals 13 residues. Germline CDR1 is SQVTM and CDR2 is ANQGSEA. In DNA, the CDR3 is TGCAGCGTTGGCTACAGGGGGCGCGGAGAGCAGTTCTTC. Its translation: CSVGYRGRGEQFF.

This rearrangement joins TRBV7-9 to TRBJ2-2, with TRBD1 matching over 7 bases. The germline gives CDR1 SEHNR, CDR2 FQNEAQ (reference sequence). V was pared by 7 bases and J by 1 base, with 12 bases of the junction left unmatched. This CDR3 is built from 17 residues. The CDR3 nucleotides read TGTGCCAGCACCTCCCGCCCGGGACAGAGGAACACCGGGGAGCTGTTTTTT. It codes for CASTSRPGQRNTGELFF.

V is TRBV4-1 and J is TRBJ2-7; perhaps TRBD2 as D (6 bases). Between the trimmed V and J ends, which lost 6 bases and 0 bases, there was a span of 15 bases. Germline V gene sequence: CDR1 MGHRA, CDR2 YSYEKL. This CDR3 has 15 amino acids. CDR3 in amino acids: CASSLGEDSSYEQYF. CDR3 sequence (DNA): TGCGCCAGCAGTCTCGGGGAGGATAGCTCCTACGAGCAGTACTTC.

This clone was observed once. The rearrangement uses TRBV7-2 and TRBJ1-5; 7 nucleotides line up with TRBD1. Germline-derived CDR1 and CDR2 are SGHTA and FQGNSA. The junction had 7 bases not matched to a gene; V was cut back by 5 bases and J by 6 bases. The CDR3 contains 14 residues. CDR3 region: CASSLKGAAQPQHF. CDR3 nucleotides: TGTGCCAGCAGCCTAAAGGGGGCGGCTCAGCCCCAGCATTTT.